This T cell receptor (beta chain) was documented in a study of identical twins. One entry per CDR3 protein, called by TCRdb with MiXCR from the 5' RACE reads. This table has over 550,000 distinct CDR3 sequences, 7% to 7.5% appearing once. This clonotype was recorded many times. Trimming at V came to 3 bases and at J to 4 bases, leaving 7 bases not matched to a gene. Germline CDR1 MDHEN, CDR2 SYDVKM. The CDR3 loop spans 15 amino acids. This sample was also put to use in a study of yellow fever vaccine responses in identical twins.

The chain links TRBV28 to TRBJ1-2; TRBD1 aligns across 8 bases. The TCR was taken from a woman aged 18-29 years in good health. Sequenced sample: PBMCs. The CDR3 bases are TGTGCCAGCAGTTTCGGGGACAGGCGGATCTATGGCTACACCTTC. Translating gives CASSFGDRRIYGYTF.